The subject of this entry is one T cell receptor beta chain. Its antigen remains unknown. RNA in amounts of roughly 0.45 to 1 ug was reverse transcribed with random hexamers. TCRdb called the immunoSEQ multiplex PCR reads again in MiXCR, with one record for every CDR3 protein. The sample has around 200,000 distinct CDR3 sequences; about 95% are singletons. This sample was included in a study of CD8 T cells in Susac syndrome. The study's findings and limits: Across the total CD8+ repertoires, sixteen Susac-specific public clones were found. The CD8+ TEMRA repertoires yielded 5 or 6 such clones.

The CDR3 is made up of 13 amino acids. V lost 2 bases, J lost 1 base, and 8 bases lay in between. Germline V gene data show CDR1 as GTSNPN and CDR2 as SVGIG (reference sequence). The sequencing input was CD8+ T cells from PBMCs. The TCR comes from a human donor with Susac syndrome. The chain uses TRBV30 and TRBJ1-1, with D hard to call. CDR3 sequence (DNA): TGTGCCTGGAGTCGGCAGCAGAACACTGAAGCTTTCTTT. It specifies CAWSRQQNTEAFF.